This is a list of T cell receptor beta chains from one sample in a study of blood T cell repertoires in COVID-19. The repertoire was sequenced with immunoSEQ multiplex PCR; TCRdb's copy has only in-frame clones and lacks some. The table shows some 180,000 clones, with around 88% occurring only once. Sequencing input: peripheral blood. The receptors originated from a woman in her 70s who had recovered from COVID-19. Each CDR3 is given with its conserved first and last residue. Fields, in order: V gene, J gene, D gene, clone size, CDR3 protein, CDR3 DNA. The D gene is left open where the match is weak. Size values are once, few and many counts, or a class for expanded clones, and some rows have none.

V: TRBV4-1
J: TRBJ1-2
D: TRBD1
size: .
CDR3: CASSQWGTGDYGYTF
DNA: TGCGCCAGCAGCCAATGGGGGACAGGGGACTATGGCTACACCTTC

V: TRBV7-2
J: TRBJ2-3
D: TRBD2
size: .
CDR3: CASSAPGTSRDTQYF
DNA: TGTGCCAGCAGTGCCCCGGGGACTAGTCGGGATACGCAGTATTTT

V: TRBV27
J: TRBJ1-2
D: TRBD1
size: .
CDR3: CASSHRTGRNYGYTF
DNA: TGTGCCAGCAGTCACCGGACAGGGCGAAACTATGGCTACACCTTC

V: TRBV30
J: TRBJ1-3
D: TRBD1
size: .
CDR3: CAWRPPTGAGNTIYF
DNA: TGTGCCTGGAGGCCCCCGACAGGGGCAGGAAACACCATATATTTT

V: TRBV29-1
J: TRBJ1-5
D: TRBD1
size: .
CDR3: CSVASTGGSNQPQHF
DNA: TGCAGCGTTGCGTCAACAGGGGGGAGCAATCAGCCCCAGCATTTT

V: TRBV7-2
J: TRBJ2-1
D: TRBD2
size: .
CDR3: CASSLASGKAYNEQFF
DNA: TGTGCCAGCAGCTTGGCTAGCGGAAAGGCCTACAATGAGCAGTTCTTC

V: TRBV2
J: TRBJ2-3
D: .
size: .
CDR3: CASSSRTVTDTQYF
DNA: TGTGCCAGCAGCTCCAGGACAGTTACAGATACGCAGTATTTT

V: TRBV12-3/TRBV12-4
J: TRBJ2-2
D: .
size: few
CDR3: CASRREAGELFF
DNA: TGTGCCAGCCGCAGGGAGGCCGGGGAGCTGTTTTTT

V: TRBV7-6
J: TRBJ2-7
D: TRBD2
size: .
CDR3: CASSLGAGLAGVYEQYF
DNA: TGTGCCAGCAGCTTGGGAGCCGGGCTAGCGGGGGTCTACGAGCAGTACTTC

V: TRBV5-1
J: TRBJ1-2
D: .
size: .
CDR3: CASSADSYGYTF
DNA: TGCGCCAGCAGCGCCGACAGCTATGGCTACACCTTC

V: TRBV5-4
J: TRBJ1-2
D: .
size: .
CDR3: CASSLGRGAPPYGYTF
DNA: TGTGCCAGCAGCTTGGGTCGTGGGGCCCCACCATATGGCTACACCTTC

V: TRBV19
J: TRBJ2-1
D: TRBD2
size: .
CDR3: CASSPTEERGRFF
DNA: TGTGCCAGTAGTCCCACCGAAGAGCGGGGGCGGTTCTTC

V: TRBV25-1
J: TRBJ2-2
D: .
size: .
CDR3: CASSDPRDSLGTGELFF
DNA: TGTGCCAGCAGTGACCCCCGGGACTCGTTGGGGACCGGGGAGCTGTTTTTT

V: TRBV5-1
J: TRBJ1-5
D: .
size: .
CDR3: CASSLASAGQPQHF
DNA: TGCGCCAGCAGCTTGGCCTCGGCAGGACAGCCCCAGCATTTT

V: TRBV11-3
J: TRBJ2-3
D: .
size: once
CDR3: CASSGQSDTQYF
DNA: TGTGCCAGCAGCGGTCAGTCAGATACGCAGTATTTT

V: TRBV7-6
J: TRBJ1-1
D: TRBD1
size: .
CDR3: CASSYPTGGARGTEAFF
DNA: TGTGCCAGCAGCTACCCGACAGGGGGCGCGAGGGGCACTGAAGCTTTCTTT

V: TRBV27
J: TRBJ1-5
D: TRBD1
size: .
CDR3: CASSLEGALSNQPQHF
DNA: TGTGCCAGCAGTTTAGAGGGGGCGCTTAGCAATCAGCCCCAGCATTTT

V: TRBV9
J: TRBJ1-1
D: TRBD1
size: .
CDR3: CASSSGTGGGRAFF
DNA: TGTGCCAGCAGCTCCGGGACAGGGGGCGGGAGGGCTTTCTTT

V: TRBV4-1
J: TRBJ2-7
D: TRBD1
size: .
CDR3: CASSLSPGQSFGEQYF
DNA: TGCGCCAGCAGCCTATCCCCGGGACAGAGCTTTGGGGAGCAGTACTTC

V: TRBV7-9
J: TRBJ2-7
D: TRBD2
size: .
CDR3: CASSPRLAGGYEQYF
DNA: TGTGCCAGCAGCCCGCGACTAGCGGGGGGCTACGAGCAGTACTTC

V: TRBV12-3/TRBV12-4
J: TRBJ1-2
D: .
size: .
CDR3: CASSLRENYGYTF
DNA: TGTGCCAGCAGTTTGAGGGAGAACTATGGCTACACCTTC

V: TRBV5-8
J: TRBJ2-7
D: TRBD1
size: .
CDR3: CASSSGARDRDFDEQYF
DNA: TGTGCCAGCAGCTCGGGGGCCCGGGACAGGGACTTTGACGAGCAGTACTTC

V: TRBV10-3
J: TRBJ1-5
D: TRBD1
size: few
CDR3: CATWEGQGRIQPQHF
DNA: TGTGCCACTTGGGAGGGACAGGGGAGAATCCAGCCCCAGCATTTT

V: TRBV4-1
J: TRBJ1-4
D: .
size: once
CDR3: CASSHPRRATNEKLFF
DNA: TGCGCCAGCAGCCACCCCAGGAGGGCGACTAATGAAAAACTGTTTTTT

V: TRBV20-1
J: TRBJ2-7
D: TRBD2
size: .
CDR3: CSASVGGRAWGYEQYF
DNA: TGCAGTGCTAGTGTCGGCGGGAGGGCCTGGGGGTACGAGCAGTACTTC